This T cell receptor beta chain was identified in a study of CD4 and CD8 cells across lung adenocarcinoma regions. This clonotype occurred many times. Samples came from patients with localized non-small cell lung adenocarcinoma. TCRdb passed the PCR reads through MiXCR, listing each CDR3 protein once. The sample records more than 15,000 distinct CDR3 sequences, roughly 46% being singletons. The germline V gene encodes CDR1 MRHNA and CDR2 SNTAGT. The length of the CDR3 is 15 residues. Trimming took 5 bases from V and 2 from J, leaving 10 bases between them. The sample comprised CD4+ T cells from the margin of a lung tumor. The rearrangement links TRBV6-4 to TRBJ2-6, with a tentative D call TRBD1 (6 bases). The clonotype comes from a male donor with lung adenocarcinoma. The CD4 and CD8 labels of this study may be unreliable. The CDR3 sequence: CASSPGETGANVLTF. DNA of the CDR3: TGTGCCAGCAGTCCAGGGGAGACTGGGGCCAACGTCCTGACTTTC.